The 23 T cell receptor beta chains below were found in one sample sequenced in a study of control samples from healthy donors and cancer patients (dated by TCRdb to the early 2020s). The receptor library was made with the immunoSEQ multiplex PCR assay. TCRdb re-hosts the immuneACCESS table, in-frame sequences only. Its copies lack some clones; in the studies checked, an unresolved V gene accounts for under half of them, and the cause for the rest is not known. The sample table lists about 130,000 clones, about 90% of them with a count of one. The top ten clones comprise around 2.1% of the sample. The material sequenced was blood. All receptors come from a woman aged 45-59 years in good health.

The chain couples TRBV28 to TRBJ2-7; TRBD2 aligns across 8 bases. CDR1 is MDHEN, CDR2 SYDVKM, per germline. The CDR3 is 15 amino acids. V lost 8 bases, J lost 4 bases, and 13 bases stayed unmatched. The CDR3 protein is CASLPGAGGLYEQYF. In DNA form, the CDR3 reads TGTGCCAGCCTCCCGGGCGCGGGAGGCCTATACGAGCAGTACTTC.

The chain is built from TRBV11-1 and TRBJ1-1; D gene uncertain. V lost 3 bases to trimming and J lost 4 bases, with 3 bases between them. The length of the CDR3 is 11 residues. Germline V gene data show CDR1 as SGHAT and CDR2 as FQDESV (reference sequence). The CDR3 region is CASSLGTEAFF. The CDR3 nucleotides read TGTGCCAGCAGCTTGGGCACTGAAGCTTTCTTT. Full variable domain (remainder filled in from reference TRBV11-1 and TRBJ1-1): EAEVAQSPRYKITEKSQAVAFWCDPISGHATLYWYRQILGQGPELLVQFQDESVVDDSQLPKDRFSAERLKGVDSTLKIQPAELGDSAMYLCASSLGTEAFFGQGTRLTVV.

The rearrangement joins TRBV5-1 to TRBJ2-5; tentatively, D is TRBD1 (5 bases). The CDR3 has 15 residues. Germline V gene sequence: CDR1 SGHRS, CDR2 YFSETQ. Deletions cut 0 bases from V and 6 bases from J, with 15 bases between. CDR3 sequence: CASSLGGRVDKTQYF. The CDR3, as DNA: TGCGCCAGCAGCTTGGGGGGCAGGGTAGATAAGACCCAGTACTTC.

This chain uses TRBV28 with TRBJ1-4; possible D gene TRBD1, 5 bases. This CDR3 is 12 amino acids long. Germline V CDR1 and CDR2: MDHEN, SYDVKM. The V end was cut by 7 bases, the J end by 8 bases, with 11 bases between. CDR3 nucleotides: TGTGCCAGCACGGGGGTGGGGGAAAAACTGTTTTTT. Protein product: CASTGVGEKLFF.

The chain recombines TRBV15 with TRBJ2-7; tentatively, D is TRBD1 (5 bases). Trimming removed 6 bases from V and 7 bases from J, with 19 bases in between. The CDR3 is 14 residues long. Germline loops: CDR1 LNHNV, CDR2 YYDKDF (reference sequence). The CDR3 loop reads CATRGAEATSEQYF. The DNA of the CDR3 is TGTGCCACCAGAGGGGCGGAAGCTACGTCGGAGCAGTACTTC.

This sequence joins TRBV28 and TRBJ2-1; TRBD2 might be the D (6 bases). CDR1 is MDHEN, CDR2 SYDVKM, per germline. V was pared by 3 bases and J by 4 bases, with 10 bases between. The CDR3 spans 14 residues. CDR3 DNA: TGTGCCAGCAGTTTGGGACTTACGTACAATGAGCAGTTCTTC. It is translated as CASSLGLTYNEQFF.

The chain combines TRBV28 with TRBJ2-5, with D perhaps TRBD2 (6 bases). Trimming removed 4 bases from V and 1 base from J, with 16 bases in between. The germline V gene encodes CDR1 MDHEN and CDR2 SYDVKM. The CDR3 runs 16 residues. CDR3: CASSSSGVGSQETQYF. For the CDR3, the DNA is TGTGCCAGCAGTTCCTCGGGGGTGGGATCCCAAGAGACCCAGTACTTC.

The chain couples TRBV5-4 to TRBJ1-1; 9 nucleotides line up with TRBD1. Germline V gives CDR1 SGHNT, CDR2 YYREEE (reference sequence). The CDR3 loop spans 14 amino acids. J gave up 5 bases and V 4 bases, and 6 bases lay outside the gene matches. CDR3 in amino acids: CASSDTGGWTEAFF. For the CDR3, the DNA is TGTGCCAGCAGCGACACAGGGGGCTGGACTGAAGCTTTCTTT.

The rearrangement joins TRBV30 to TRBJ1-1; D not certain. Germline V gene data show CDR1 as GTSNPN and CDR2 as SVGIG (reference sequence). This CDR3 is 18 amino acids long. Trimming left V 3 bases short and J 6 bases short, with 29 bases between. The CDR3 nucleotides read TGTGCCTGGAGACGGAAGGTTGTGGGGTTTAGTCCGTCCCCTGAAGCTTTCTTT. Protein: CAWRRKVVGFSPSPEAFF.

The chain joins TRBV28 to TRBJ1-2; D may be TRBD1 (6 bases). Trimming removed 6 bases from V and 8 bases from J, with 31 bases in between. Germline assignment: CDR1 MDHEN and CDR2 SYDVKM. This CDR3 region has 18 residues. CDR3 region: CASRPSDRPVRRGRGYTF. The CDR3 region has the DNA TGTGCCAGCAGACCCTCAGACAGGCCCGTTAGAAGGGGGAGGGGCTACACCTTC.

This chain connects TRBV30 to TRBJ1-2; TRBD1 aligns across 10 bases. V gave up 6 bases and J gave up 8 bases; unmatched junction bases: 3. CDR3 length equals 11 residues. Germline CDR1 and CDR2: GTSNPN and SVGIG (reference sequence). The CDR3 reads CACDRGRGYTF. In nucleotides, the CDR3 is TGTGCCTGTGACAGGGGGCGAGGCTACACCTTC.

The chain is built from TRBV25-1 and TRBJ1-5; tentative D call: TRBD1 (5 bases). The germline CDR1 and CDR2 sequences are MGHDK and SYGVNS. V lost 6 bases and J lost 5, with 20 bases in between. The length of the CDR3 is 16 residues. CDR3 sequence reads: CASSDQAGSYHQPQHF. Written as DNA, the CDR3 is TGTGCCAGCAGCGACCAAGCAGGGTCCTATCATCAGCCCCAGCATTTT. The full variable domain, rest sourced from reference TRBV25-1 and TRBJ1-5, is EADIYQTPRYLVIGTGKKITLECSQTMGHDKMYWYQQDPGMELHLIHYSYGVNSTEKGDLSSESTVSRIRTEHFPLTLESARPSHTSQYLCASSDQAGSYHQPQHFGDGTRLSIL.

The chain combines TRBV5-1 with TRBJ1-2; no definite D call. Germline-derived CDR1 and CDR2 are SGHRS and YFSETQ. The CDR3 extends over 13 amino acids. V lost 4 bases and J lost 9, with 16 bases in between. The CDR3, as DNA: TGCGCCAGCAGCCTAGAGGGTCTCCCGAGCTACACCTTC. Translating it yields CASSLEGLPSYTF.

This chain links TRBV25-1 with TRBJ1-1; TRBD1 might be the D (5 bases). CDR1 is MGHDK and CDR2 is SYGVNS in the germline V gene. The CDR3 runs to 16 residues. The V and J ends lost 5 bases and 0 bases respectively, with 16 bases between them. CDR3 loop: CASSRIGTGLNTEAFF. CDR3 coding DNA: TGTGCCAGCAGTAGAATAGGGACGGGTTTGAACACTGAAGCTTTCTTT.

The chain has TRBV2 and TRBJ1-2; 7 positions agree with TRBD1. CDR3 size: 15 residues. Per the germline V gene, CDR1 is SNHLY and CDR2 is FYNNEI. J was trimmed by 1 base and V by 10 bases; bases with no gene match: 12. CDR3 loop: CATDRAGGNNYGYTF. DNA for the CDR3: TGTGCCACCGACAGGGCAGGGGGGAATAACTATGGCTACACCTTC.

The CDR3 region is CASSLASGRGTGELFF. The CDR3 DNA sequence: TGTGCCAGCAGCTTAGCGAGCGGGAGAGGGACCGGGGAGCTGTTTTTT. V usage is TRBV7-9 and J usage is TRBJ2-2; 8 nucleotides match TRBD2. Germline trimming cut 0 bases from V and 5 bases from J; bases unmatched to any gene: 5. The CDR3 spans 16 residues. The V gene's germline CDR1 is SEHNR and CDR2 FQNEAQ (reference sequence). Complete variable domain (other parts from reference TRBV7-9 and TRBJ2-2): DTGVSQNPRHKITKRGQNVTFRCDPISEHNRLYWYRQTLGQGPEFLTYFQNEAQLEKSRLLSDRFSAERPKGSFSTLEIQRTEQGDSAMYLCASSLASGRGTGELFFGEGSRLTVL.

The CDR3: CSVDITGVRPEAFF. For the CDR3, the DNA is TGCAGCGTTGACATCACAGGGGTCCGGCCTGAAGCTTTCTTT. V gene TRBV29-1 combines with J gene TRBJ1-1; 7 positions agree with TRBD1. CDR3 length equals 14 residues. The germline V gene encodes CDR1 SQVTM and CDR2 ANQGSEA. V lost 3 bases, J lost 6 bases, and 10 bases stayed unmatched.

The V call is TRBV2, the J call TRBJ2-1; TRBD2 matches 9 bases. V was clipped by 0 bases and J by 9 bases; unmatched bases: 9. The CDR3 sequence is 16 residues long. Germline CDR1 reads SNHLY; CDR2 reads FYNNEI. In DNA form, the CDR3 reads TGTGCCAGCAGTGAAGCGGTTAGCGGGAGACAGGGTGAGCAGTTCTTC. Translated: CASSEAVSGRQGEQFF.

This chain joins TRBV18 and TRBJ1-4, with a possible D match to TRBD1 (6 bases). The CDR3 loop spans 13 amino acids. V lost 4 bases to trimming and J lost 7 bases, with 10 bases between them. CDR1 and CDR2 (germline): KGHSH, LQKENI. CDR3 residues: CASSQGESEKLFF. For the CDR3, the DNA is TGTGCCAGCTCACAGGGGGAGAGTGAAAAACTGTTTTTT.

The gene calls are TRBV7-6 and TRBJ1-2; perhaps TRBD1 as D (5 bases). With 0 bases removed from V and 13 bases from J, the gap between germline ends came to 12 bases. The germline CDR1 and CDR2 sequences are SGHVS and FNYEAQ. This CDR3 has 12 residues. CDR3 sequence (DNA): TGTGCCAGCAGCTTAGCGCACAGGCGGTTCACCTTC. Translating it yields CASSLAHRRFTF.

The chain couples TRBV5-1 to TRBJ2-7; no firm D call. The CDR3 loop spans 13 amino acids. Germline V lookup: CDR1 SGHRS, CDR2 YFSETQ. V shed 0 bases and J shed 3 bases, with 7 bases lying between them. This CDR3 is CASSLAERYEQYF. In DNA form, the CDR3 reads TGCGCCAGCAGCTTGGCCGAACGCTACGAGCAGTACTTC.

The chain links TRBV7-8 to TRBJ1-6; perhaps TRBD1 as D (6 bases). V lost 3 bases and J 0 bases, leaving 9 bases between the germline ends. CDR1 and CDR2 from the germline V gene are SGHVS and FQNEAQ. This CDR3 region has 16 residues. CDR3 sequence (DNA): TGTGCCAGCAGCTTCCGGGACATCTCCTATAATTCACCCCTCCACTTT. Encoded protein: CASSFRDISYNSPLHF.

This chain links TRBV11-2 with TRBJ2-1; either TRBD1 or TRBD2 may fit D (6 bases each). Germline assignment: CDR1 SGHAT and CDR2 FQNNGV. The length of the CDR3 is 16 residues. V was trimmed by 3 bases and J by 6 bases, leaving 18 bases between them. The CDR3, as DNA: TGTGCCAGCAGCTTTGGGGGGCAAACTATCGGCAATGAGCAGTTCTTC. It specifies CASSFGGQTIGNEQFF.